Included here is one T cell receptor (beta chain) sequence, with context. The CDR3 loop spans 15 amino acids. V was clipped by 4 bases and J by 4 bases; unmatched bases: 4. Germline CDR1 and CDR2: SGDLS and YYNGEE. Sequencing was performed with immunoSEQ multiplex PCR; in TCRdb, only in-frame clones are kept and a portion is missing. This repertoire shows fewer than 250,000 clones, around 89% found once; its top ten account for around 8%. These data belong to a study of blood T cell repertoires in COVID-19. Study-level background: The samples span acute and convalescent COVID-19 from the United States, Italy and Spain.

Residents of about two dozen US areas, aged roughly 18 to 95 years, made up the participants. Participant-reported clinical history was the basis for cohort assignment. Recovery meant two consecutive negative NP/OP PCR tests, professional clearance, or resolved symptoms. This receptor was identified in a woman between 18 and 30 years old who had recovered from COVID-19. The sequencing sample was made of PBMCs or T cells enriched from blood (not recorded which). This chain uses TRBV9 with TRBJ1-3; 11 positions match TRBD1. The CDR3 protein is CASSTGQGAGNTIYF. CDR3 bases: TGTGCCAGCAGCACCGGACAGGGGGCGGGAAACACCATATATTTT.